Below are 25 T cell receptor beta chains sequenced from a single sample in a study of breast tumors, draining lymph nodes, adjacent tissues. TCRdb reprocessed the multiplex PCR reads via MiXCR and lists one record per CDR3 protein. Among over 250,000 distinct CDR3 sequences listed, over 30% were seen once. Axillary draining lymph nodes of breast cancer patients supplied the node samples. Sequenced input: axillary lymph node tissue. The receptors here all came from a female donor with breast cancer. Some clones in this sample may be carry-over from other donors' samples.

This clonotype showed up many times. V is TRBV5-1 and J is TRBJ2-5; D possibly corresponds to TRBD2 (6 bases). CDR1 and CDR2 from the germline V gene are SGHRS and YFSETQ. V lost 7 bases to trimming and J lost 1 base, with 14 bases between them. The CDR3 spans 14 residues. CDR3 in DNA: TGCGCCAGCGGAGTCCAGGGAGGCCAAGAGACCCAGTACTTC. It codes for CASGVQGGQETQYF.

The sample holds a few counts of this clonotype. The chain couples TRBV10-1 to TRBJ1-1; no clear D. Trimming pared 0 bases from V and 0 bases from J, leaving 8 bases between. The CDR3 contains 15 residues. Germline V gene sequence: CDR1 WNHNN, CDR2 SYGVQD (reference sequence). In DNA, the CDR3 is TGCGCCAGCAGTGAGTCGTTAGGCATGAACACTGAAGCTTTCTTT. This encodes CASSESLGMNTEAFF.

The V gene is TRBV29-1, the J gene TRBJ2-3; a possible D gene is TRBD2 (5 bases). Germline CDR1 reads SQVTM; CDR2 reads ANQGSEA. Trimming pared 8 bases from V and 0 bases from J, leaving 9 bases between. The CDR3 has 12 residues. CDR3 coding DNA: TGCAGCTGGGAGCGGAGCACAGATACGCAGTATTTT. The encoded protein is CSWERSTDTQYF.

As for this clonotype: It is unclear where the CDR3 begins or ends on the DNA, so no DNA is shown, and the CDR3 is as TCRdb lists it. The genes are TRBV10-3 and TRBJ1-2; no check of the table's D call, TRBD1, against the DNA was made. A total of 23 residues make up the CDR3, ends included. Germline CDR1 ENHRY, CDR2 SYGVKD. The CDR3: CAISLGQKNQPQHFGDGTSGYTF.

The rearrangement links TRBV28 to TRBJ1-4; D uncertain. This CDR3 comprises 14 residues. With 6 bases removed from V and 4 bases from J, the gap between germline ends came to 12 bases. Looked up from germline, CDR1 is MDHEN and CDR2 is SYDVKM. CDR3 sequence: CASSKIGGNEKLFF. The CDR3 nucleotides read TGTGCCAGCAGCAAAATTGGAGGTAATGAAAAACTGTTTTTT.

On this clonotype: A much larger clone sits a single nucleotide away, making a read error possible. The chain recombines TRBV20-1 with TRBJ2-1, with D unclear. The CDR3 has 12 amino acids. The germline gives CDR1 DFQATT, CDR2 SNEGSKA (reference sequence). CDR3: CSVGSSYNGQFF. The CDR3 region has the DNA TGCAGTGTGGGCAGCTCCTACAATGGGCAGTTCTTC.

Concerning this clonotype itself: One end of the junction is discordant with germline, which a read error may explain. J is TRBJ2-1 and V is TRBV29-1; TRBD2 matches 8 bases. CDR1 is SQVTM, CDR2 ANQGSEA, per germline. This CDR3 region has 14 residues. CDR3 DNA: TGCGGCGTTGACCCAGCGGGAGTGGGGAATGAGCAGTTCTTC. Its protein is CGVDPAGVGNEQFF.

This clonotype was detected many times. The chain links TRBV10-3 to TRBJ1-5; D is perhaps TRBD1 (6 bases). The CDR3 contains 12 residues. The germline gives CDR1 ENHRY, CDR2 SYGVKD. V lost 4 bases and J lost 10, with 11 bases in between. The CDR3: CAISVWDTPQHF. The CDR3 DNA reads as TGTGCCATCAGTGTGTGGGACACCCCCCAGCATTTT.

V and J are TRBV7-3 and TRBJ2-1; 11 bases match TRBD2. With V trimmed by 0 bases and J by 7 bases, 5 bases remained unmatched. Germline CDR1 and CDR2: SGHTA and FQGTGA. This CDR3 contains 16 residues. This CDR3 is CASSLTSSGRSNEQFF. The CDR3 DNA follows: TGTGCCAGCAGCTTAACGTCTAGCGGGAGGTCTAATGAGCAGTTCTTC.

A note on this clonotype: Given a much more abundant clone one base away, this may be a read error. The V call is TRBV5-1, the J call TRBJ2-5; either TRBD1 or TRBD2 may fit D (5 bases each). The germline gives CDR1 SGHRS, CDR2 YFSETQ. This CDR3 spans 14 amino acids. This CDR3 is CASSVGRNQDTQYF. The CDR3 region has the DNA TGCGCCAGCAGCGTGGGACGGAACCAAGACACCCAGTACTTC.

At least ten counts were recorded for this clonotype. The rearrangement links TRBV20-1 to TRBJ2-5; unclear D gene. V shed 4 bases and J shed 5 bases, with 5 bases lying between them. There are 10 residues in the CDR3. From germline, CDR1 is DFQATT and CDR2 SNEGSKA (reference sequence). Here the CDR3 reads CSATIETQYF. The CDR3 region has the DNA TGCAGTGCTACCATTGAGACCCAGTACTTC.

The chain recombines TRBV28 with TRBJ1-2; a weak D match, TRBD1 (6 bases). Germline CDR1 is MDHEN and CDR2 is SYDVKM. V was clipped by 5 bases and J by 8 bases, with 27 bases between them. The CDR3 is 17 residues long. In DNA, the CDR3 is TGTGCCAGCAGTCCGACAGGCCCGGAGTTCTGGTCGGTAGGCTACACCTTC. Its protein is CASSPTGPEFWSVGYTF.

The chain has TRBV7-2 and TRBJ2-6, with D maybe TRBD2 (6 bases). This CDR3 contains 18 residues. Trimming removed 2 bases from V and 1 base from J, with 15 bases in between. The germline gives CDR1 SGHTA, CDR2 FQGNSA. The CDR3 coding sequence is TGTGCCAGCAGCTTAATGCGGGCCGCGGGGTCTGGGGCCAACGTCCTGACTTTC. Translated, it gives CASSLMRAAGSGANVLTF.

In its sample, this clonotype was seen many times. The chain couples TRBV5-6 to TRBJ2-1; 13 bases are a match to TRBD2. Germline CDR1 reads SGHDT; CDR2 reads YYEEEE. The CDR3 totals 15 residues. V dropped 7 bases and J dropped 10; count of bases not matched to a gene: 11. The CDR3 spells CASGARGLAGKEQFF. CDR3 coding DNA: TGTGCCAGCGGAGCAAGGGGACTAGCGGGGAAAGAGCAGTTCTTC.

This clonotype was counted many times. The genes are TRBV19 and TRBJ2-5; 7 bases agree with TRBD2. The CDR3 is made up of 14 amino acids. The trim removed 4 bases at V and 2 bases at J, leaving 4 bases unmatched. Germline lookup yields CDR1 LNHDA and CDR2 SQIVND (reference sequence). The CDR3 sequence is CASSTTGGQETQYF. The CDR3 DNA reads as TGTGCCAGTAGTACCACGGGGGGTCAAGAGACCCAGTACTTC. The full variable domain, rest sourced from reference TRBV19 and TRBJ2-5, is DGGITQSPKYLFRKEGQNVTLSCEQNLNHDAMYWYRQDPGQGLRLIYYSQIVNDFQKGDIAEGYSVSREKKESFPLTVTSAQKNPTAFYLCASSTTGGQETQYFGPGTRLLVL.

J is TRBJ2-5 and V is TRBV10-2; perhaps TRBD2 as D (6 bases). This CDR3 comprises 14 residues. Germline V gene lookup returns CDR1 WSHSY and CDR2 SAAADI. V lost 3 bases to trimming and J lost 5 bases, with 13 bases between them. The CDR3 loop reads CASSESVGGETQYF. The CDR3 DNA follows: TGCGCCAGCAGTGAATCCGTTGGGGGGGAGACCCAGTACTTC.

This clonotype was picked up a small number of times. This chain connects TRBV12-3 or TRBV12-4 to TRBJ2-7; maybe TRBD2 (6 bases). The CDR3 contains 18 residues. V was pared by 5 bases and J by 4 bases, with 27 bases between. CDR3 residues: CASSTRSYSVGGPYEQYF. The CDR3 DNA reads TGTGCCAGCAGTACCCGATCCTATAGCGTTGGAGGGCCTTACGAGCAGTACTTC.

Concerning this clonotype: A much more abundant neighbour one base away suggests this may be a read error. The J gene is TRBJ2-5, the V gene TRBV9; perhaps D is TRBD1 or TRBD2 (5 bases each). CDR3 length equals 15 residues. CDR1 is SGDLS and CDR2 is YYNGEE in the germline V gene. The CDR3 DNA follows: TGTGCCAGCAGCGTGCTGGACACGTGGGGAGAGACCCCGTACTTC. Protein product: CASSVLDTWGETPYF.

There are many counts of this clonotype. The chain couples TRBV19 to TRBJ2-7; D gene uncertain. The germline V and J ends were trimmed by 10 bases and 3 bases, with 13 bases remaining between them. Germline V CDR1 and CDR2: LNHDA, SQIVND (reference sequence). The CDR3 has 12 residues. Here the CDR3 reads CATKDGYYEQYF. As DNA, the CDR3 is TGTGCCACTAAGGACGGTTACTACGAGCAGTACTTC.

This clonotype showed up just a few times. Just one base apart from a much larger clone, this may be a read error. The V and J genes are TRBV11-3 and TRBJ2-2; the match to TRBD1 covers 9 bases. The germline gives CDR1 SGHNT, CDR2 YENEEA. J lost 4 bases, V lost 5 bases, and 5 bases had no gene match. This CDR3 is 15 amino acids long. The CDR3: CASSQGTGSTGELFF. The CDR3 nucleotides are TGTGCCAGCAGCCAAGGGACAGGGTCCACCGGGGAGCTGTTTTTT.

The chain uses TRBV9 and TRBJ1-1; TRBD1 might be the D (5 bases). Per the germline V gene, CDR1 is SGDLS and CDR2 is YYNGEE. Trimming removed 0 bases at V and 5 bases at J, with 14 bases between. CDR3 length equals 15 residues. The CDR3 nucleotides read TGTGCCAGCAGCGTAGCGGACTCTGGGGGGACTGAAGCTTTCTTT. Translation gives CASSVADSGGTEAFF.

This clonotype has just a few counts. The CDR3 sequence is CAWSPDAGPASNQPQHF. CDR3 bases: TGTGCCTGGAGTCCCGATGCCGGGCCTGCTAGCAATCAGCCCCAGCATTTT. The rearrangement uses TRBV30 and TRBJ1-5; D unclear. Germline values: CDR1 GTSNPN, CDR2 SVGIG (reference sequence). V gave up 2 bases and J gave up 0 bases, with 17 bases separating them. The CDR3 length is 17 residues.

Notes on this clonotype: A read error is possible here, since a much larger clone lies one base away. The gene calls are TRBV6-5 and TRBJ1-2, with 8 bases that match TRBD1. Germline CDR1 MNHEY, CDR2 SVGAGI. This CDR3 spans 17 amino acids. V trimming: 7 bases; J trimming: 4 bases; junction bases outside the gene matches: 17. The chain's CDR3 is CASTPGGAGGQTYGYTF. In nucleotides, the CDR3 is TGTGCCAGCACCCCGGGGGGGGCAGGGGGCCAGACCTATGGCTACACCTTC.

About this clonotype: The missing conserved phenylalanine or tryptophan at the end of this CDR3 makes a read error likely. The CDR3 reads CSASRVLEWTQPQHS. CDR3 DNA: TGCAGTGCTAGCAGGGTATTGGAGTGGACTCAGCCCCAGCATTCT. J is TRBJ1-5 and V is TRBV20-1; possible D gene TRBD1, 5 bases. Trimming removed 3 bases at V and 6 bases at J, with 18 bases between. Germline CDR1 DFQATT, CDR2 SNEGSKA (reference sequence). The CDR3 is made up of 15 amino acids.

This clonotype was seen repeatedly, ten times or more. The chain recombines TRBV29-1 with TRBJ2-1, with D perhaps matching TRBD1 or TRBD2 (6 bases each). Trimming took off 4 bases at V and 3 bases at J, with 13 bases between the two ends. This CDR3 comprises 14 residues. Germline V lookup: CDR1 SQVTM, CDR2 ANQGSEA. The CDR3 DNA sequence: TGCAGCGTTGGGGGGGCGCCCCTCTACAATGAGCAGTTCTTC. Residues: CSVGGAPLYNEQFF.